This T cell receptor (beta chain) was obtained from a study of PD-1 blockade in mismatch repair-deficient tumors. Study at large: Patients had eleven to twelve mismatch repair-deficient cancer types, all previously treated and progressing.

Overall study findings and caveats: Tumor-resident clones, often absent from pretreatment blood, expanded after pembrolizumab and then contracted.

PCR or immunohistochemistry showed mismatch repair deficiency in every enrolled patient. A few pembrolizumab responders had their TCRs sequenced. The CDR3 is 9 residues long. Looked up from germline, CDR1 is MNHNY and CDR2 is SVGAGI (reference sequence). V gave up 10 bases and J gave up 4 bases, with 4 bases separating them. Repertoires were generated with immunoSEQ multiplex PCR, while TCRdb's copy carries only in-frame clones and drops some. The data contain roughly 70,000 clones, 78% of them singletons. Concerning this clone: What it binds is not known.

The rearrangement joins TRBV6-6 to TRBJ1-1; D is unresolved. The clonotype comes from an adult with mismatch repair-deficient cancer. The sample was peripheral blood, taken 2 weeks after starting pembrolizumab. The CDR3 sequence: CATSTEAFF. Written as DNA, the CDR3 is TGTGCCACCAGCACTGAAGCTTTCTTT.